This entry lists 5 T cell receptor beta chains sequenced from one sample in a study of T cell responses to AZD1222 COVID-19 vaccine (dated by TCRdb to the early 2020s). Libraries were made using the immunoSEQ multiplex PCR assay. Here the immuneACCESS table is served through TCRdb, limited to in-frame sequences with V and J called. Missing clones are a known gap in these copies; in checked studies unresolved V genes cover under half, and the rest lacks a known reason. For this sample there are 130,000 to 150,000 clones; 75% to 90% appear just once. The top ten clonotypes cover roughly 1.7% of the sample. Read against the paper, the sample's time point label means: baseline before first vaccination. The sequencing here drew on peripheral blood, taken on day 0 of AZD1222 vaccination. These receptors came from an adult in good health.

The chain employs TRBV7-6 and TRBJ2-2; D may be TRBD2 (6 bases). With 2 bases removed from V and 1 base from J, the gap between germline ends came to 11 bases. CDR1 and CDR2 from the germline V gene are SGHVS and FNYEAQ. The CDR3 is 16 residues long. The CDR3 sequence is CASSLMGTRNTGELFF. The CDR3 DNA sequence: TGTGCCAGCAGCTTAATGGGGACTCGGAACACCGGGGAGCTGTTTTTT.

The rearrangement uses TRBV12-3 or TRBV12-4 and TRBJ2-5; D unresolved. CDR3 length equals 11 residues. The germline V and J ends were trimmed by 5 bases and 6 bases, with 7 bases remaining between them. The CDR3 DNA reads as TGTGCCAGCAGTCCCCCCCAGACCCAGTACTTC. This translates into CASSPPQTQYF.

The J gene is TRBJ2-1, the V gene TRBV7-8, with D perhaps TRBD1 or TRBD2 (5 bases each). V lost 3 bases and J 7 bases, leaving 16 bases between the germline ends. This CDR3 spans 15 amino acids. In germline, CDR1 is SGHVS, CDR2 FQNEAQ. CDR3 protein: CASSFSGTETNEQFF. CDR3 DNA: TGTGCCAGCAGCTTTTCCGGGACCGAGACGAATGAGCAGTTCTTC.

The chain recombines TRBV5-1 with TRBJ1-2; D is ambiguous. The CDR3 is 13 amino acids. Trimming took 4 bases from V and 1 from J, leaving 8 bases between them. CDR1 and CDR2 from the germline V gene are SGHRS and YFSETQ. The CDR3 nucleotides are TGCGCCAGCAGCCCTGATGGTAACTATGGCTACACCTTC. It specifies CASSPDGNYGYTF.

V usage is TRBV27 and J usage is TRBJ2-2; possibly TRBD1 or TRBD2 for D (6 bases each). V gave up 2 bases and J gave up 8 bases, with 12 bases separating them. Germline-derived CDR1 and CDR2 are MNHEY and SMNVEV (reference sequence). The CDR3 sequence is 14 residues long. The CDR3 loop is CASSLNRGLGELFF. The CDR3 coding sequence is TGTGCCAGCAGTTTAAATCGGGGGCTGGGGGAGCTGTTTTTT.